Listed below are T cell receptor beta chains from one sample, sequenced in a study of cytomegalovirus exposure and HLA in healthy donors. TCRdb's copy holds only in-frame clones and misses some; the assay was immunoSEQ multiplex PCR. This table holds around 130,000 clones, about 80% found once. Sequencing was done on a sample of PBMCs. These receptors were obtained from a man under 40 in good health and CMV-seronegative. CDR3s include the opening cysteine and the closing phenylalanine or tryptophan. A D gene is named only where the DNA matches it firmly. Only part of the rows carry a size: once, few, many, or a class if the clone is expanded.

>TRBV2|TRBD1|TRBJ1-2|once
TGTGCCAGCAGTGAAAGGACAGGGAGGTTTGGCTACACCTTC
CASSERTGRFGYTF
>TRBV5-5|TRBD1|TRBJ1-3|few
TGTGCCAGCAGGGAGACAGGGAACGGAAACACCATATATTTT
CASRETGNGNTIYF
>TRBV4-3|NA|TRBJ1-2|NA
TGCGCCAGCAGCCAAGGACAGTACTATGGCTACACCTTC
CASSQGQYYGYTF
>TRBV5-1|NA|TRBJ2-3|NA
TGCGCCAGCAGCCGACAGGGAGGTCCAGATACGCAGTATTTT
CASSRQGGPDTQYF
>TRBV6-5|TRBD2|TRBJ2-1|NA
TGTGCCAGCAGTACCACTAGCGGACGGACTGGTGAGCAGTTCTTC
CASSTTSGRTGEQFF
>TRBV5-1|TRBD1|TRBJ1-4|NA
TGCGCCAGCAGCGGCGGACAGGGGGGTGAAAAACTGTTTTTT
CASSGGQGGEKLFF
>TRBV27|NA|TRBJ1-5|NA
TGTGCCAGCAGTTTAAGGGACACTAATCAGCCCCAGCATTTT
CASSLRDTNQPQHF
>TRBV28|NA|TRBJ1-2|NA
TGTGCCAGCAGTTTTTCTACAGGGTCCGGCTATGGCTACACCTTC
CASSFSTGSGYGYTF
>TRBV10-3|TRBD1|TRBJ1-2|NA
TGTGCCATCGCTCTGCGGGACAGAGAATACTATGGCTACACCTTC
CAIALRDREYYGYTF
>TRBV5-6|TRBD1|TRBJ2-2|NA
TGTGCCAGCAGGATGTTTGCGACAGGGTTGACCGGGGAGCTGTTTTTT
CASRMFATGLTGELFF
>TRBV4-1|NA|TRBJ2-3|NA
TGCGCCAGCAGCCAAGTGAGTGTCTACAGGGATACGCAGTATTTT
CASSQVSVYRDTQYF
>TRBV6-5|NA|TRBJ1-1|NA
TGTGCCAGCAGTTACGGGAGGGCTGCTGAAGCTTTCTTT
CASSYGRAAEAFF
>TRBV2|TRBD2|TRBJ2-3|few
TGTGCCAGCAGGGGAACTAGCGGGGGCCTCACAGATACGCAGTATTTT
CASRGTSGGLTDTQYF
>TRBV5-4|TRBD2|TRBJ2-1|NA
TGTGCCAGCAGCTTGACTAGCGGGAGAGTCTTAAATGAGCAGTTCTTC
CASSLTSGRVLNEQFF
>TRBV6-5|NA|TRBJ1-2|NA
TGTGCCAGCACCCAGCGGGGGGGACGGGATGGCTACACCTTC
CASTQRGGRDGYTF
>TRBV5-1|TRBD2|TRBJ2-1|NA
TGCGCCAGCAGCAAGGGACTAGCGGGGGGAGGCAATGAGCAGTTCTTC
CASSKGLAGGGNEQFF
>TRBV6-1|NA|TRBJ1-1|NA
TGTGCCAGCAGGACACAGAACACTGAAGCTTTCTTT
CASRTQNTEAFF
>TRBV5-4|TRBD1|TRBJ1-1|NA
TGTGCCAGCAGCCTGGGACAGGGGGGATTCGAGAACACTGAAGCTTTCTTT
CASSLGQGGFENTEAFF
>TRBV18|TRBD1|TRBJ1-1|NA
TGTGCCAGCTCACCGGCAGGGGGCACTGAAGCTTTCTTT
CASSPAGGTEAFF
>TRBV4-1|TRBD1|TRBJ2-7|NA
TGCGCCAGCAGCCAAGAGACAGGGGCTCTCTACGAGCAGTACTTC
CASSQETGALYEQYF
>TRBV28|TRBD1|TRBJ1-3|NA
TGTGCCAGCAGGGTGACAGGGGGCTCTGGAAACACCATATATTTT
CASRVTGGSGNTIYF
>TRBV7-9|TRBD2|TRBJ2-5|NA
TGTGCCAGCACTCAGAGATTGGGACTAGCGGGAGAAAAGAGAGAGACCCAGTACTTC
CASTQRLGLAGEKRETQYF
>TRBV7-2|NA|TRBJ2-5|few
TGTGCCAGCAGCTCCTCAGGGGCTCAAGAGACCCAGTACTTC
CASSSSGAQETQYF
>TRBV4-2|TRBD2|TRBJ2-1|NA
TGTGCCAGCAGCCAAGGACTAGCGGGAGGGCCTAGGGATGAGCAGTTCTTC
CASSQGLAGGPRDEQFF
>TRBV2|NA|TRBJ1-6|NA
TGTGCCAGCCGCAGGGCTAATCCACCCCTCCACTTT
CASRRANPPLHF
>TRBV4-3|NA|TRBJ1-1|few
TGCGCCAGCAGCCAAGAAGCGGGGCGGGGAAACACTGAAGCTTTCTTT
CASSQEAGRGNTEAFF
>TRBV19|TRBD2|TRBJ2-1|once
TGTGCCAGTAGGGTACTAGCGGGGGGTGGGCAGTTCTTC
CASRVLAGGGQFF
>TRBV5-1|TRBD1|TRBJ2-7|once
TGCGCCAGCAGCCGGAATCAGGGGGCCAGCGAGCAGTACTTC
CASSRNQGASEQYF
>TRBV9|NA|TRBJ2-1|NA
TGTGCCAGCAGCCGATTGTCAGGTGAGCAGTTCTTC
CASSRLSGEQFF
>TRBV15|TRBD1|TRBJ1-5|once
TGTGCCACCAGCAGTAAGACAGGGGTGGAGTGGCCCCAGCATTTT
CATSSKTGVEWPQHF
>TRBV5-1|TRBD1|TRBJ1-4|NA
TGCGCCAGCAGCTTGGGGGGACAGCAGGGCGGAAAACTGTTTTTT
CASSLGGQQGGKLFF
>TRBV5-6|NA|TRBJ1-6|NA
TGTGCCAGCAGCTTCTATAGAGCTAATTCACCCCTCCACTTT
CASSFYRANSPLHF
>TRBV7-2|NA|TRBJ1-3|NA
TGTGCCAGCAGCTTAAGACAGAGCTCTGGAAACACCATATATTTT
CASSLRQSSGNTIYF
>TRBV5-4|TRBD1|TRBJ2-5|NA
TGTGCCAGCAGCTTAACAGGGGCCGGGAAGACCCAGTACTTC
CASSLTGAGKTQYF
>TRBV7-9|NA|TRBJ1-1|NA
TGTGCCAGCAGCCCAGCCCCAGGAGGGGCCCCCGAAGCTTTCTTT
CASSPAPGGAPEAFF
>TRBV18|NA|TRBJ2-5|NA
TGTGCCAGCTCGCCTAACCAAGAGACCCAGTACTTC
CASSPNQETQYF
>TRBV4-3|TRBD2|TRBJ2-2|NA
TGCGCCAGCAGCCAAGATCGCGGGGGGAACACCGGGGAGCTGTTTTTT
CASSQDRGGNTGELFF
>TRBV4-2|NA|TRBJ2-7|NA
TGTGCCAGCAGCCCGGGGTCATACTACGAGCAGTACTTC
CASSPGSYYEQYF
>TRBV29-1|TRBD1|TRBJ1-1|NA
TGCAGCGTTGGACAGGGAGATACTGAAGCTTTCTTT
CSVGQGDTEAFF
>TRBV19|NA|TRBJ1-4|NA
TGTGCCAGTAGTATACTGTGGGCAGGGCCTCTGTTTTTT
CASSILWAGPLFF
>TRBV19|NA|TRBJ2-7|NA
TGTGCCAGTACCACACAGGGTGGTCTGGGGGAGCAGTACTTC
CASTTQGGLGEQYF
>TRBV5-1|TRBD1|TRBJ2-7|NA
TGCGCCAGCAGCCCACAGACAGGGAAGTTGTTCGAGCAGTACTTC
CASSPQTGKLFEQYF
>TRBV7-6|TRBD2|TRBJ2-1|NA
TGTGCCAGCAGCTTAGGGTCGTTTTGGACTAGCGGGGGGAATGTCAATGAGCAGTTCTTC
CASSLGSFWTSGGNVNEQFF
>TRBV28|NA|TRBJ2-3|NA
TGTGCCAGCAGCGTTGTGGGAGCGGAAGATACGCAGTATTTT
CASSVVGAEDTQYF
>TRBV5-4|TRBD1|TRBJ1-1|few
TGTGCCAGCAGTAGGACAGGGGAAGCTTTCTTT
CASSRTGEAFF
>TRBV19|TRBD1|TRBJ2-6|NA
TGTGCCAGTAGTATCACAGGGGTAGGGGCCAACGTCCTGACTTTC
CASSITGVGANVLTF
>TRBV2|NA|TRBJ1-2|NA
TGTGCCAGCAGTGAAGCTGTCAGTAACTATGGCTACACCTTC
CASSEAVSNYGYTF
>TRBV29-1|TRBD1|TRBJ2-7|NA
TGCAGCGTGGGGACAGGGTCCTCCTACGAGCAGTACTTC
CSVGTGSSYEQYF
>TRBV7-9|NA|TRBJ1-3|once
TGTGCCAGCAGCTTGGACAGCCATCTCTCTGGAAACACCATATATTTT
CASSLDSHLSGNTIYF
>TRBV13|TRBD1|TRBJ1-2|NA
TGTGCCAGCAGTTCCGACAGGGGTGGTGGCTACACCTTC
CASSSDRGGGYTF
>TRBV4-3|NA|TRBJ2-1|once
TGCGCCAGCAGCAAGAGCGGCTCCTGGGATGAGCAGTTCTTC
CASSKSGSWDEQFF
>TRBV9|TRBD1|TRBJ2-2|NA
TGTGCCAGCAGCGCCAGGACAGGGATCACCGGGGAGCTGTTTTTT
CASSARTGITGELFF
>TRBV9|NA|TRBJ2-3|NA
TGTGCCAGCAGCCCCTACTTAAGCACAGATACGCAGTATTTT
CASSPYLSTDTQYF
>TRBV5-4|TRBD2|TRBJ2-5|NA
TGTGCCAGCAGCTTAGCGGGACTAGCGGGAGAGGGGGCCTGGGAGACCCAGTACTTC
CASSLAGLAGEGAWETQYF
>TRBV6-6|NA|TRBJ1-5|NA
TGTGCCAGCAGTCTTAGCAATCAGCCCCAGCATTTT
CASSLSNQPQHF
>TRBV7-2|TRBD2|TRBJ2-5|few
TGTGCCAGCAGCTTAGCGTCCAGCGGGGGGCTCGAGACCCAGTACTTC
CASSLASSGGLETQYF
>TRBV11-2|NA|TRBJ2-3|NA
TGTGCCAGCAGCTTCCCGGCTGGGGCTATCGGCACAGATACGCAGTATTTT
CASSFPAGAIGTDTQYF
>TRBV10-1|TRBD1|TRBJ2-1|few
TGCGCCAGCAGTGACGAGGACAGGGGATGTGAGCAGTTCTTC
CASSDEDRGCEQFF
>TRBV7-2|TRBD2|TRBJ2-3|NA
TGTGCCAGCAGCGTAAGCGGGAGGCAGACAGATACGCAGTATTTT
CASSVSGRQTDTQYF
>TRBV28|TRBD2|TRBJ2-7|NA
TGTGCCAGCAGTTTATTTACGGGAGGGCCGGAGACCTACGAGCAGTACTTC
CASSLFTGGPETYEQYF